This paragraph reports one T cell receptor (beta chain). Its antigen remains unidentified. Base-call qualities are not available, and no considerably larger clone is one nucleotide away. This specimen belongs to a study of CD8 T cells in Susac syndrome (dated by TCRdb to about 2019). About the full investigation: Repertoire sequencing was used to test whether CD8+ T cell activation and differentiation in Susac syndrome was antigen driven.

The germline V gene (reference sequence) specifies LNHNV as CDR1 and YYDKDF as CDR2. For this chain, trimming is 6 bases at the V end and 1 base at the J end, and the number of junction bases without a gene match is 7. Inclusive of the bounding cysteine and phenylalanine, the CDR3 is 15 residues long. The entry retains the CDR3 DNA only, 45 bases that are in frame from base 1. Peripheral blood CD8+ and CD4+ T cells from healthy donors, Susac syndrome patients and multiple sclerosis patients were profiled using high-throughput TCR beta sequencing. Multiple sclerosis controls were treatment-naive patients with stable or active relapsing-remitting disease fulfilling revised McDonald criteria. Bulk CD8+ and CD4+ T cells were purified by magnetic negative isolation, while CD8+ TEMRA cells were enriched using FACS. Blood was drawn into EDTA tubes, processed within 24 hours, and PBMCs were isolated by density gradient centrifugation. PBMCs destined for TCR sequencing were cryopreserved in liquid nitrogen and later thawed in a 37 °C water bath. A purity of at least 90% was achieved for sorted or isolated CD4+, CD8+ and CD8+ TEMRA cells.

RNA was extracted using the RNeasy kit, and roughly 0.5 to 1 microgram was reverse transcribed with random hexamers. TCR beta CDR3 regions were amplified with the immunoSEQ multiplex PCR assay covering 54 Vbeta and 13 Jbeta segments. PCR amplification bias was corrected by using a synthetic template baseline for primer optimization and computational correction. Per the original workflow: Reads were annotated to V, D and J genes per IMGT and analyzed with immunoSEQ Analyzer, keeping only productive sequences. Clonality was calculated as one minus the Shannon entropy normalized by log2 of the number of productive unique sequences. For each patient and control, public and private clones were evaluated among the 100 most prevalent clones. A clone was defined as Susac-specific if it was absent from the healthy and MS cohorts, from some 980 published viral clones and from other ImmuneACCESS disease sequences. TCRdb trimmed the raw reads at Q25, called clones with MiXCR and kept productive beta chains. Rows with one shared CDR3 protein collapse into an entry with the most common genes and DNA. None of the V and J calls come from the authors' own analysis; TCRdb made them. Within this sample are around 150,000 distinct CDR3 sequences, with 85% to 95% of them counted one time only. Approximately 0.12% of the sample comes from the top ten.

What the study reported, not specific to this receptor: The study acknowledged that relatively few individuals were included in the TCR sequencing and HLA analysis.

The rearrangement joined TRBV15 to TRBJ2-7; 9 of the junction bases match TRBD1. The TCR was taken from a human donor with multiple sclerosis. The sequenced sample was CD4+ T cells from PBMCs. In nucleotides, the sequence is TGTGCCACCAGTTTGGGTGGACAGGGGTCCTACGAGCAGTACTTC. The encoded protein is CATSLGGQGSYEQYF.